This TCR beta chain was profiled in a study of blood T cell repertoires in COVID-19. Study context: Spain, Italy and the United States supplied samples that represented acute and convalescent COVID-19. PBMCs, B-cell-depleted T cells, or T cells provided the cDNA or gDNA that made up the material.

Germline trimming cut 3 bases from V and 1 base from J; bases unmatched to any gene: 5. Germline CDR1 is SGHRS and CDR2 is YFSETQ. This CDR3 spans 16 amino acids. During active infection, Seattle patients enrolled and were then monitored through disease. This clone appeared a single time. Per the study methods: Amplified reference gene primers provided the basis for estimating nucleated cell counts. Assay: immunoSEQ multiplex PCR; the TCRdb copy retains only in-frame clones and omits some. The V and J calls and clone size were taken over from that table, and D and trimming were inferred from the DNA. The sample lists a few hundred thousand clones, 90% occurring once.

The rearrangement links TRBV5-1 to TRBJ2-2; 8 positions match TRBD1. The TCR originated in a woman aged 55-69 years with COVID-19, enrolled during active disease. The sequenced sample was peripheral blood. Written as DNA, the CDR3 is TGCGCCAGCAGCTGGACAGGGTACGGGAACACCGGGGAGCTGTTTTTT. Protein sequence: CASSWTGYGNTGELFF.